This T cell receptor (beta chain) appears in the sequencing data of a study of T cells in Graves' hyperthyroidism and ophthalmopathy. General observations from the study: Ophthalmopathy got predicted by the model a median around 6.8 months before its onset.

Uncontrolled infection, other autoimmune disease, pregnancy or lactation excluded patients. Based on clinical symptoms, serum thyroxine and TRAb, thyroid ultrasound and orbital computed tomography, diagnoses were reached. The PBMCs were sourced from fresh peripheral blood (approximately 10 ml). RNA transcripts provided the source from which TCR beta CDR3 regions were amplified. The study used the HTBI primer set for a first-round RT-PCR of the TCR CDR3. TCRdb called the multiplex PCR reads again in MiXCR, with one record for every CDR3 protein. This table holds hundreds of thousands of distinct CDR3 sequences, approximately 14% found once. From germline, CDR1 is LNHNV and CDR2 YYDKDF (reference sequence). This CDR3 has 13 amino acids. V gave up 5 bases and J gave up 3 bases, with 10 bases separating them. A remark on this clonotype: Its target is not known.

Input material: blood. The clonotype comes from a woman aged 50 to 65 with Graves' ophthalmopathy. The chain combines TRBV15 with TRBJ1-1; no clear D gene. CDR3 coding DNA: TGTGCCACCAGCCCCCGGTTTGACACTGAAGCTTTCTTT. Encoded protein: CATSPRFDTEAFF.